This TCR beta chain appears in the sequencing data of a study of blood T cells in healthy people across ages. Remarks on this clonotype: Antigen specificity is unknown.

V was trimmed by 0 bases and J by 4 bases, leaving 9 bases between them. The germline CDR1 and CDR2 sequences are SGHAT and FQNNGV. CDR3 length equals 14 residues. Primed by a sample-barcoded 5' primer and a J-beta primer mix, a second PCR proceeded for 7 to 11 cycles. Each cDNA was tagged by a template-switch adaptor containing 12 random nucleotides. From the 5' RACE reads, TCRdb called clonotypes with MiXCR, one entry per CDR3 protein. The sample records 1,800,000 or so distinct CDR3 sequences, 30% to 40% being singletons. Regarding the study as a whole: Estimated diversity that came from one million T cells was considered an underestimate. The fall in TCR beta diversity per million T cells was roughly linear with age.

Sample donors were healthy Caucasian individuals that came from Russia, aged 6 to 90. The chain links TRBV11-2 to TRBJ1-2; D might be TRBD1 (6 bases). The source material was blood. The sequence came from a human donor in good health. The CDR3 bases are TGTGCCAGCAGCTTAGACTGGGGGGCCTATGGCTACACCTTC. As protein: CASSLDWGAYGYTF.